A single sample gave rise to the 5 T cell receptor beta chains below, sequenced in a study of cytomegalovirus exposure and HLA in healthy donors. A multiplex PCR was run with 60 Vbeta primers and 13 Jbeta primers. The data were produced by immunoSEQ multiplex PCR, yet TCRdb's version contains in-frame clones alone and is incomplete. The data hold approximately 170,000 clones, with about 82% observed a single time. The source material was PBMCs. These receptors were obtained from a woman under 30 in good health and CMV-seronegative.

This rearrangement joins TRBV10-3 to TRBJ2-7; D perhaps matches TRBD2 (6 bases). V lost 2 bases, J lost 4 bases, and 6 bases lay in between. The CDR3 contains 12 residues. The V gene's germline CDR1 is ENHRY and CDR2 SYGVKD. The CDR3 nucleotides read TGTGCCATCAGTGAGCGGGAGTACGAGCAGTACTTC. This translates into CAISEREYEQYF.

The chain combines TRBV19 with TRBJ2-7; weak D call: TRBD1 (6 bases). Trimming cost V 7 bases and J 3 bases, with 19 bases left between them. The CDR3 totals 15 residues. Looked up from germline, CDR1 is LNHDA and CDR2 is SQIVND (reference sequence). CDR3 in amino acids: CASTPADRPFYEQYF. The CDR3 coding sequence is TGTGCCAGTACCCCCGCGGACAGACCTTTCTACGAGCAGTACTTC.

The V call is TRBV5-6, the J call TRBJ1-2; D is ambiguous. Germline V gene data show CDR1 as SGHDT and CDR2 as YYEEEE. CDR3 size: 17 residues. Trimming removed 2 bases from V and 0 bases from J, with 17 bases in between. DNA of the CDR3: TGTGCCAGCAGCTTAAGGGCCGGGAGGATATCTAACTATGGCTACACCTTC. Its protein product is CASSLRAGRISNYGYTF.

This clone was counted a few times. The chain links TRBV25-1 to TRBJ2-7, with a weak D call TRBD1 (5 bases). CDR1 MGHDK and CDR2 SYGVNS come from the germline V gene. This CDR3 is 15 amino acids long. Trimming stripped 4 bases from V and 0 bases from J, with 13 bases between. CDR3: CASSARQKNSYEQYF. The CDR3 nucleotides read TGTGCCAGCAGTGCCCGACAGAAAAACTCCTACGAGCAGTACTTC.

V and J are TRBV7-6 and TRBJ1-1, with a possible D match to TRBD1 (5 bases). CDR3 length: 15 amino acids. Germline CDR1 SGHVS, CDR2 FNYEAQ. Trimming took off 0 bases at V and 5 bases at J, with 13 bases between the two ends. In nucleotides, the CDR3 is TGTGCCAGCAGCTTAGCTGATGGGGCTGGGACTGAAGCTTTCTTT. Protein: CASSLADGAGTEAFF.